This passage covers 15 T cell receptor beta chains from one sample sequenced in a study of metastatic and nonmetastatic thyroid tumors. TCRdb re-clonotyped the PCR reads via MiXCR. The table has about 93,000 clones, about 13% seen once. Patients were all untreated before their thyroid surgery. Sequences were obtained from blood. Receptors were obtained from a female donor with papillary thyroid cancer or a benign thyroid nodule (not recorded which). Some clones in this sample may be carry-over from other donors' samples.

This clone has ten or more counts. The V call is TRBV7-2, the J call TRBJ1-1, with D tentatively TRBD1 (5 bases). V was shortened by 6 bases and J by 4 bases, with 15 bases between the two germline ends. Germline V gene data show CDR1 as SGHTA and CDR2 as FQGNSA. This CDR3 has 14 residues. DNA for the CDR3: TGTGCCAGCAGGATTGGGGGGGGTCGCACTGAAGCTTTCTTT. Translating it yields CASRIGGGRTEAFF.

This clone showed up many times. Possible read error: a much larger clone is one base away. This sample also contains other DNA sequences that code for the same CDR3. This chain connects TRBV6-6 to TRBJ2-1, with 9 bases lining up with TRBD2. The CDR3 extends over 16 amino acids. Germline values: CDR1 MNHNY, CDR2 SVGAGI (reference sequence). The J segment lost 6 bases and the V segment lost 0 bases, leaving 6 bases of the junction unmatched. The CDR3 bases are TGTGCCAGCAGTTACTCGTTGGCGGGAGGGATCAATGAGCAGTTCTTC. The encoded protein is CASSYSLAGGINEQFF.

This clone came up many times. This chain uses TRBV19 with TRBJ1-1; maybe TRBD1 (5 bases). V was trimmed by 4 bases and J by 3 bases, leaving 9 bases between them. This CDR3 is 13 amino acids long. The germline gives CDR1 LNHDA, CDR2 SQIVND (reference sequence). CDR3 sequence: CASSKTRDTEAFF. As DNA, the CDR3 is TGTGCCAGTAGTAAAACCAGGGACACTGAAGCTTTCTTT.

This clone was found many times. CDR3 residues: CASRPGRSGQGYNEQFF. The CDR3 DNA sequence: TGTGCCAGCAGACCAGGACGATCGGGACAGGGATACAATGAGCAGTTCTTC. The chain joins TRBV7-2 to TRBJ2-1; 9 nucleotides align to TRBD1. The CDR3 is 17 amino acids. Germline CDR1 is SGHTA and CDR2 is FQGNSA. V trimming: 6 bases; J trimming: 4 bases; junction bases outside the gene matches: 13.

This clone was observed at least ten times. The chain employs TRBV28 and TRBJ2-5; 9 positions agree with TRBD1. Trimming took 1 base from V and 2 from J; bases not matched to a gene: 8. The CDR3 covers 17 residues. The germline V gene encodes CDR1 MDHEN and CDR2 SYDVKM. DNA for the CDR3: TGTGCCAGCAGTTTATTGGGACAGGGAAGTCTGCAAGAGACCCAGTACTTC. Protein sequence: CASSLLGQGSLQETQYF.

This clone was picked up many times. The V call is TRBV7-2, the J call TRBJ1-6, with TRBD1 identical over 7 bases. Germline V gives CDR1 SGHTA, CDR2 FQGNSA. The CDR3 contains 14 residues. J was trimmed by 10 bases and V by 5 bases; bases with no gene match: 8. The CDR3 reads CASSPRQGWSPLHF. The CDR3 DNA reads TGTGCCAGCAGCCCCCGACAGGGTTGGTCACCCCTCCACTTT.

The chain is built from TRBV6-2 or TRBV6-3 and TRBJ2-7, with D uncertain. Deletions cut 4 bases from V and 6 bases from J, with 16 bases between. The germline V gene has CDR1 MNHEY and CDR2 SVGEGT. The CDR3 has 14 residues. The CDR3 is CASSFATPDGEQYF. In nucleotides, the CDR3 is TGTGCCAGCAGTTTCGCGACCCCCGACGGCGAGCAGTACTTC.

This clone was counted many times. V and J are TRBV7-8 and TRBJ1-2, with 9 bases that match TRBD1. The germline gives CDR1 SGHVS, CDR2 FQNEAQ. CDR3 length: 15 residues. V gave up 5 bases and J gave up 3 bases; unmatched junction bases: 7. CDR3 coding DNA: TGTGCCAGCAGCAAAGCAACAGGGGGCTACTATGGCTACACCTTC. It translates to CASSKATGGYYGYTF. The entire variable domain, with the rest obtained from reference TRBV7-8 and TRBJ1-2, is as follows: GAGVSQSPRYKVAKRGQDVALRCDPISGHVSLFWYQQALGQGPEFLTYFQNEAQLDKSGLPSDRFFAERPEGSVSTLKIQRTQQEDSAVYLCASSKATGGYYGYTFGSGTRLTVV.

This clone was detected many times. The rearrangement uses TRBV5-1 and TRBJ1-4; tentatively, D is TRBD1 (6 bases). The CDR3 runs 15 residues. V dropped 1 base and J dropped 8 bases, with 15 bases sitting between them. Germline V gene sequence: CDR1 SGHRS, CDR2 YFSETQ. For the CDR3, the DNA is TGCGCCAGCAGCTTGTTCGGGGGCTCGGGAGAAAAACTGTTTTTT. This gives the protein CASSLFGGSGEKLFF.

As for this clone: Possible read error: a much larger clone is one base away. The sample has other DNA sequences that encode this CDR3 too. V is TRBV24-1 and J is TRBJ2-3, with 10 positions matching TRBD2. The germline V gene has CDR1 KGHDR and CDR2 SFDVKD. The CDR3 totals 16 residues. Trimming cost V 3 bases and J 6 bases; bases outside gene matches: 8. For the CDR3, the DNA is TGTGCCACCAGTGATCGGACTAGCGGAGTCACGGATACGCAGTATTTT. This encodes CATSDRTSGVTDTQYF.

In its sample, this clone was seen many times. The chain employs TRBV2 and TRBJ2-3, with D maybe TRBD2 (5 bases). The germline V gene has CDR1 SNHLY and CDR2 FYNNEI. V was trimmed by 3 bases and J by 6 bases, leaving 19 bases between them. This CDR3 spans 16 amino acids. The CDR3 region has the DNA TGTGCCAGCAGTGACTGGCGGGCGCAGACACGGGATACGCAGTATTTT. Amino acids: CASSDWRAQTRDTQYF.

This sequence joins TRBV9 and TRBJ2-7; a possible D gene is TRBD2 (6 bases). The germline CDR1 and CDR2 sequences are SGDLS and YYNGEE. This CDR3 region has 14 residues. Deletions cut 3 bases from V and 2 bases from J, with 12 bases between. CDR3 in amino acids: CASSAWGEPYEQYF. CDR3 nucleotides: TGTGCCAGCAGCGCTTGGGGGGAGCCCTACGAGCAGTACTTC. Looking up the rest from reference TRBV9 and TRBJ2-7 gives the full variable domain: DSGVTQTPKHLITATGQRVTLRCSPRSGDLSVYWYQQSLDQGLQFLIQYYNGEERAKGNILERFSAQQFPDLHSELNLSSLELGDSALYFCASSAWGEPYEQYFGPGTRLTVT.

Many counts were recorded for this clone. The rearrangement uses TRBV12-3 or TRBV12-4 and TRBJ2-5; 15 positions agree with TRBD2. The CDR3 has 17 amino acids. V was clipped by 5 bases and J by 5 bases; unmatched bases: 9. Written as DNA, the CDR3 is TGTGCCAGCAGTCTACTTTCGGGGACTAGCGGGAGGGAGACCCAGTACTTC. Amino acids: CASSLLSGTSGRETQYF.

This clone came up a few times. V gene TRBV9 combines with J gene TRBJ2-3; D ambiguous. The CDR3 has 13 residues. CDR1 is SGDLS, CDR2 YYNGEE, per germline. V was trimmed by 0 bases and J by 2 bases, leaving 4 bases between them. The CDR3 DNA reads TGTGCCAGCAGCGTAGGCCACACAGATACGCAGTATTTT. Encoded protein: CASSVGHTDTQYF.

Concerning this clone itself: This could be a read error, since a much larger clone is one nucleotide away. The sample contains more than one DNA sequence encoding this CDR3. V is TRBV5-4 and J is TRBJ2-3; 7 bases fit TRBD2. V lost 4 bases and J lost 6; bases outside the gene matches: 8. The germline CDR1 and CDR2 sequences are SGHNT and YYREEE (reference sequence). CDR3 length: 14 residues. The CDR3 is CASSPAGVGDTQYF. In DNA form, the CDR3 reads TGTGCCAGCAGCCCCGCGGGAGTGGGTGATACGCAGTATTTT.